Reported below is one T cell receptor beta chain. The data originate from a study of blood T cell repertoires in COVID-19. The data were produced by immunoSEQ multiplex PCR, yet TCRdb's version contains in-frame clones alone and is incomplete. The data show approximately 260,000 clones, with approximately 90% seen just once and roughly 3.9% held by the top ten. V was clipped by 4 bases and J by 3 bases, with 16 bases between them. The germline CDR1 and CDR2 sequences are ENHRY and SYGVKD. This CDR3 comprises 16 residues. The V gene is TRBV10-3, the J gene TRBJ1-3, with D possibly TRBD1 on 5 matching bases. The clonotype comes from a woman aged 40 to 55 with acute or convalescent COVID-19. The sequencing sample was made of peripheral blood. CDR3 residues: CAISVVEGLSGNTIYF. The CDR3 bases are TGTGCCATCAGTGTGGTTGAGGGACTCAGTGGAAACACCATATATTTT.